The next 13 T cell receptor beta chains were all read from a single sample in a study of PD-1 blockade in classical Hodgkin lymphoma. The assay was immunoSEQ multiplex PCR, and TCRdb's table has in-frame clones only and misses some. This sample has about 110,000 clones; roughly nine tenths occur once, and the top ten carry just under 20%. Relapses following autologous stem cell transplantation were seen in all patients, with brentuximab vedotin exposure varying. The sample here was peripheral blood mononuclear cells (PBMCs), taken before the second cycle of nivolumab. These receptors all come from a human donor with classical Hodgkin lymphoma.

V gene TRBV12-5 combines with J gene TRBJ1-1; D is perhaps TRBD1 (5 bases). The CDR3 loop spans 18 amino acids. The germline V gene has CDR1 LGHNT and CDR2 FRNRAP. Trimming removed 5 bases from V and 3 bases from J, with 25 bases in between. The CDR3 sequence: CASGPGASDHVIDTEAFF. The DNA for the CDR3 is TGTGCTAGTGGTCCCGGGGCGAGTGATCATGTTATCGACACTGAAGCTTTCTTT.

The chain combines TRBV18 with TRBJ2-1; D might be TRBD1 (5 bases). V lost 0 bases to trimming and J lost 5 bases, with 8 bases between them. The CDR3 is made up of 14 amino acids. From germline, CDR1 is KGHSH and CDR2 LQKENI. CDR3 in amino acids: CASSPPDRDNEQFF. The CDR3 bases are TGTGCCAGCTCACCACCCGACAGAGACAATGAGCAGTTCTTC. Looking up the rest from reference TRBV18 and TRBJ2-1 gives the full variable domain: NAGVMQNPRHLVRRRGQEARLRCSPMKGHSHVYWYRQLPEEGLKFMVYLQKENIIDESGMPKERFSAEFPKEGPSILRIQQVVRGDSAAYFCASSPPDRDNEQFFGPGTRLTVL.

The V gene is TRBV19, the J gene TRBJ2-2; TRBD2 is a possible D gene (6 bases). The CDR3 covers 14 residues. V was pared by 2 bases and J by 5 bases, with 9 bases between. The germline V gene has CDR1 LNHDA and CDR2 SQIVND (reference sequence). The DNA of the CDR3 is TGTGCCAGTAGTATACTAGCGACAACCGGGGAGCTGTTTTTT. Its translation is CASSILATTGELFF.

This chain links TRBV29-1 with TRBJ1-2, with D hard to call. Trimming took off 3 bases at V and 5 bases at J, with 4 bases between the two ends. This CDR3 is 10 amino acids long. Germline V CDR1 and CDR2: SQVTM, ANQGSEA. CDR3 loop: CSVEGYGYTF. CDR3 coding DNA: TGCAGCGTTGAGGGGTATGGCTACACCTTC.

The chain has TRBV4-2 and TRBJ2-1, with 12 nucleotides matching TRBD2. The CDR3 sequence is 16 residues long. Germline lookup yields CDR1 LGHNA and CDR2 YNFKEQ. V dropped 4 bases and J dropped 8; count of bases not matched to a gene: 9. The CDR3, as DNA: TGTGCCAGCAGCCTGGAGATGTCTAGCGGGAGGGATGAGCAGTTCTTC. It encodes CASSLEMSSGRDEQFF.

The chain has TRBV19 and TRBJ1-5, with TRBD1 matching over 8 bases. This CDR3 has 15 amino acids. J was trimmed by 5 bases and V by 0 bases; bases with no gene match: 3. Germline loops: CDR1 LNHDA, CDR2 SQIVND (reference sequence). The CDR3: CASSIDRGQDQPQHF. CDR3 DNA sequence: TGTGCCAGTAGTATAGACAGGGGGCAGGATCAGCCCCAGCATTTT.

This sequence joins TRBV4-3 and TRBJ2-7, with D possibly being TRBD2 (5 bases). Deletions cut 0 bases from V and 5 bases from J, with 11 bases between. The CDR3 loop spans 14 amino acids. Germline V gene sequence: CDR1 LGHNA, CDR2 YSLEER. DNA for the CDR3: TGCGCCAGCAGCCAAGAGGTGGAGGAGGACGAGCAGTACTTC. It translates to CASSQEVEEDEQYF.

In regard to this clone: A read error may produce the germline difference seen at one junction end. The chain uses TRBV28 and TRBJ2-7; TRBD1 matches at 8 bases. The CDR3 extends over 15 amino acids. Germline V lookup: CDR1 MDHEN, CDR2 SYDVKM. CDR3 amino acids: CASSSSGTGFVLPGF. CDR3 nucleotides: TGTGCCAGCAGTTCCTCCGGGACAGGCTTCGTACTTCCAGGGTTC.

CDR3 region: CASSLSRDLSYEQYF. The CDR3 DNA reads TGTGCCAGCAGTTTATCCCGGGATCTTTCCTACGAGCAGTACTTC. The genes are TRBV28 and TRBJ2-7; weak D call: TRBD2 (5 bases). The CDR3 is made up of 15 amino acids. Germline V gives CDR1 MDHEN, CDR2 SYDVKM. The ends were cut back, 1 base at V and 1 base at J, with 11 bases in the middle.

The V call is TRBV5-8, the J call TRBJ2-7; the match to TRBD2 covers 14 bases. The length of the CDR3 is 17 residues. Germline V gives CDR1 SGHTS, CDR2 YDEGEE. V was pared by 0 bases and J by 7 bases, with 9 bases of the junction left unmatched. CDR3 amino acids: CASSLVGLAGVPFEQYF. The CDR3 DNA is TGTGCCAGCAGCTTGGTGGGACTAGCGGGAGTTCCTTTTGAGCAGTACTTC.

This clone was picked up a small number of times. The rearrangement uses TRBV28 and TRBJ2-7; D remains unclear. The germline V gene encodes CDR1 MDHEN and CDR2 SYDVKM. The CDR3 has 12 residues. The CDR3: CAVAASSYEQYF. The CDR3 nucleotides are TGTGCGGTCGCAGCGAGCTCCTACGAGCAGTACTTC.

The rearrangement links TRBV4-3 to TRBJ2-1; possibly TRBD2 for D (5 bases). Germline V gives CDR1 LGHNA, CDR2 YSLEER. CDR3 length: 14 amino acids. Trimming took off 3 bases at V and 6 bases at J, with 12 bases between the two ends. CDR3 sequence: CASSQIGLLNEQFF. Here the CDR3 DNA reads TGCGCCAGCAGCCAGATTGGACTTCTCAATGAGCAGTTCTTC.

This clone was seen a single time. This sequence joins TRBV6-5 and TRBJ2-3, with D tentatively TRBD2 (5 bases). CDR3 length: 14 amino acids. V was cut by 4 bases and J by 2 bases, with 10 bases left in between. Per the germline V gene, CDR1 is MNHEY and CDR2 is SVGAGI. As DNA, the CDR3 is TGTGCCAGCAGTTTACGGGGATACACAGATACGCAGTATTTT. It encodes CASSLRGYTDTQYF.